The next 7 T cell receptor beta chains were all read from a single sample in a study of shared clonotypes between healthy human individuals. Assay used: immunoSEQ multiplex PCR; TCRdb lists only in-frame clones, some missing. The table has about 490,000 clones, more than 65% seen once. Sample: PBMCs. These receptors were taken from a woman aged 40 to 50 in good health. Some clones in this sample may be carry-over from other donors' samples.

This clone was recorded only once. The gene calls are TRBV18 and TRBJ2-1, with 13 bases fitting TRBD2. CDR3 length equals 16 residues. V was pared by 3 bases and J by 7 bases, with 6 bases of the junction left unmatched. The V gene's germline CDR1 is KGHSH and CDR2 LQKENI. The CDR3 nucleotides are TGTGCCAGCTCACCGCGGACTAGCGGGAGTGTAAATGAGCAGTTCTTC. Translating gives CASSPRTSGSVNEQFF. The full variable domain, in which reference TRBV18 and TRBJ2-1 provide the parts outside the CDR3, is NAGVMQNPRHLVRRRGQEARLRCSPMKGHSHVYWYRQLPEEGLKFMVYLQKENIIDESGMPKERFSAEFPKEGPSILRIQQVVRGDSAAYFCASSPRTSGSVNEQFFGPGTRLTVL.

The chain couples TRBV30 to TRBJ2-6, with TRBD1 matching 7 bases. Germline-derived CDR1 and CDR2 are GTSNPN and SVGIG (reference sequence). With V trimmed by 3 bases and J by 0 bases, 2 bases remained unmatched. The CDR3 is made up of 15 amino acids. In nucleotides, the CDR3 is TGTGCCTGGAGGGGACAGCTCTCTGGGGCCAACGTCCTGACTTTC. Translated: CAWRGQLSGANVLTF.

The chain combines TRBV15 with TRBJ1-4, with D uncertain. Germline V gene data show CDR1 as LNHNV and CDR2 as YYDKDF (reference sequence). The CDR3 sequence is 15 residues long. V gave up 3 bases and J gave up 8 bases, with 16 bases separating them. The CDR3, as DNA: TGTGCCACCAGCAGCGGCTATTCGGTGCCGGAAAAACTGTTTTTT. This encodes CATSSGYSVPEKLFF.

This chain's CDR3 is CAGGGHTNYGYTF. The CDR3 DNA reads as TGTGCCGGTGGGGGGCACACTAACTATGGCTACACCTTC. This chain joins TRBV5-4 and TRBJ1-2; D is perhaps TRBD1 (6 bases). The V gene's germline CDR1 is SGHNT and CDR2 YYREEE (reference sequence). The CDR3 totals 13 residues. The V and J ends lost 10 bases and 0 bases respectively, with 13 bases between them. Full variable domain (remainder filled in from reference TRBV5-4 and TRBJ1-2): ETGVTQSPTHLIKTRGQQVTLRCSSQSGHNTVSWYQQALGQGPQFIFQYYREEENGRGNFPPRFSGLQFPNYSSELNVNALELDDSALYLCAGGGHTNYGYTFGSGTRLTVV.

This chain links TRBV6-6 with TRBJ1-4; 7 bases agree with TRBD1. The trim removed 5 bases at V and 0 bases at J, leaving 6 bases unmatched. In germline, CDR1 is MNHNY, CDR2 SVGAGI (reference sequence). The CDR3 runs to 16 residues. The chain's CDR3 is CASSRDSGATNEKLFF. CDR3 nucleotides: TGTGCCAGCAGTCGGGACAGCGGTGCAACTAATGAAAAACTGTTTTTT.

The chain employs TRBV2 and TRBJ1-5; 8 bases are shared with TRBD1. Germline values: CDR1 SNHLY, CDR2 FYNNEI. This CDR3 contains 14 residues. Unmatched junction bases numbered 8, after V lost 6 bases and J lost 7 bases. CDR3 protein: CASSATGEIQPQHF. As DNA, the CDR3 is TGTGCCAGCAGCGCGACAGGGGAGATCCAGCCCCAGCATTTT.

This chain connects TRBV5-1 to TRBJ2-7; D tentatively fits TRBD1 or TRBD2 (5 bases each). The CDR3 is 16 residues long. Trimming left V 2 bases short and J 2 bases short, with 17 bases between. Germline V lookup: CDR1 SGHRS, CDR2 YFSETQ. The CDR3, as DNA: TGCGCCAGCAGCTTAACAACCAGGGACCCACCCTACGAGCAGTACTTC. Translated: CASSLTTRDPPYEQYF.